One and the same sample provided the 32 T cell receptor beta chains below, sequenced in a study of technical replicates of blood from several donors. Assay used: immunoSEQ multiplex PCR; TCRdb lists only in-frame clones, some missing. Here the sample spans 85,000 to 100,000 clones, approximately 94% being singletons. The sample comprised T cells isolated from PBMCs. The receptors were sampled from a human donor in good health.

The chain couples TRBV2 to TRBJ2-7, with 7 nucleotides matching TRBD1. Trimming took 7 bases from V and 2 from J; bases not matched to a gene: 5. This CDR3 is 13 amino acids long. From germline, CDR1 is SNHLY and CDR2 FYNNEI. The CDR3 loop is CASKRDSTYEQYF. The CDR3, as DNA: TGTGCCAGCAAGAGGGACAGCACCTACGAGCAGTACTTC.

The chain recombines TRBV2 with TRBJ2-5; weak D call: TRBD1 (6 bases). Trimming left V 6 bases short and J 1 base short, with 15 bases between. Germline assignment: CDR1 SNHLY and CDR2 FYNNEI. The CDR3 sequence is 15 residues long. The CDR3 loop reads CASRVDSASQETQYF. CDR3 coding DNA: TGTGCCAGCAGAGTGGACAGCGCTTCCCAAGAGACCCAGTACTTC.

Turning to this clone: This sample also contains other DNA sequences that code for the same CDR3. V and J are TRBV6-5 and TRBJ2-1; D not certain. Trimming removed 3 bases at V and 0 bases at J, with 9 bases between. Germline V gene data show CDR1 as MNHEY and CDR2 as SVGAGI. CDR3 size: 15 residues. The CDR3 DNA reads as TGTGCCAGCAGTTATCGTGGCAGCTCCTACAATGAGCAGTTCTTC. It translates to CASSYRGSSYNEQFF.

J is TRBJ2-3 and V is TRBV6-1; 7 bases align to TRBD1. V lost 2 bases and J lost 1; bases outside the gene matches: 6. Germline V CDR1 and CDR2: MNHNS, SASEGT. The CDR3 runs to 16 residues. The CDR3 reads CASSEYGTVGTDTQYF. The CDR3 DNA reads as TGTGCCAGCAGTGAATATGGGACAGTGGGCACAGATACGCAGTATTTT.

The rearrangement joins TRBV6-1 to TRBJ2-3, with D possibly TRBD1 on 5 matching bases. The CDR3 loop spans 16 amino acids. With 0 bases removed from V and 4 bases from J, the gap between germline ends came to 14 bases. Germline assignment: CDR1 MNHNS and CDR2 SASEGT. The CDR3 here is CASSEASARVADTQYF. The CDR3 DNA sequence: TGTGCCAGCAGTGAAGCGAGCGCCAGGGTCGCAGATACGCAGTATTTT.

Concerning this clone: One end of the junction fails to match germline, which may point to a read error. V and J are TRBV6-1 and TRBJ1-2; TRBD1 agrees at 8 bases. CDR1 and CDR2 from the germline V gene are MNHNS and SASEGT. The CDR3 extends over 15 amino acids. The CDR3 nucleotides are TGTGCCAGCAGTCAAGCGGGGGCAGGGGGCAGCGGCTACACCTTC. It codes for CASSQAGAGGSGYTF.

The chain recombines TRBV28 with TRBJ2-2; a weak D match, TRBD1 (6 bases). The CDR3 contains 13 residues. Germline CDR1 MDHEN, CDR2 SYDVKM. The germline V and J ends were trimmed by 2 bases and 7 bases, with 8 bases remaining between them. This CDR3 reads CASSLGGIGELFF. The CDR3 nucleotides are TGTGCCAGCAGTTTAGGGGGCATCGGGGAGCTGTTTTTT.

The chain recombines TRBV30 with TRBJ2-3, with D uncertain. The length of the CDR3 is 12 residues. Trimming left V 3 bases short and J 5 bases short, with 9 bases between. Germline-derived CDR1 and CDR2 are GTSNPN and SVGIG (reference sequence). CDR3 coding DNA: TGTGCCTGGAGCCCAGACATAGATACGCAGTATTTT. This gives the protein CAWSPDIDTQYF. Variable domain in full (rest from reference TRBV30 and TRBJ2-3): SQTIHQWPATLVQPVGSPLSLECTVEGTSNPNLYWYRQAAGRGLQLLFYSVGIGQISSEVPQNLSASRPQDRQFILSSKKLLLSDSGFYLCAWSPDIDTQYFGPGTRLTVL.

The table lists this clone with a count of one. V usage is TRBV4-1 and J usage is TRBJ2-7; D not resolved. Germline CDR1 is MGHRA and CDR2 is YSYEKL. The CDR3 length is 15 residues. The ends were cut back, 1 base at V and 1 base at J, with 11 bases in the middle. The CDR3 loop is CASSQGYYQSYEQYF. CDR3 DNA: TGCGCCAGCAGCCAAGGGTACTACCAATCCTACGAGCAGTACTTC.

The chain is built from TRBV18 and TRBJ2-6, with D perhaps TRBD2 (6 bases). V lost 3 bases to trimming and J lost 0 bases, with 12 bases between them. CDR1 and CDR2 from the germline V gene are KGHSH and LQKENI. This CDR3 has 17 residues. CDR3 DNA sequence: TGTGCCAGCTCACCTCTAGCGCCTTACTCTGGGGCCAACGTCCTGACTTTC. Amino acids: CASSPLAPYSGANVLTF.

This chain links TRBV19 with TRBJ2-7, with 11 bases matching TRBD2. CDR1 is LNHDA, CDR2 SQIVND, per germline (reference sequence). The CDR3 consists of 15 residues. Trimming removed 5 bases from V and 7 bases from J; junction bases left unmatched: 10. CDR3 amino acids: CASSPEMGLAVEQYF. The DNA of the CDR3 is TGTGCCAGTAGTCCCGAGATGGGACTAGCGGTTGAGCAGTACTTC. The complete variable domain, with remaining parts taken from reference TRBV19 and TRBJ2-7, reads DGGITQSPKYLFRKEGQNVTLSCEQNLNHDAMYWYRQDPGQGLRLIYYSQIVNDFQKGDIAEGYSVSREKKESFPLTVTSAQKNPTAFYLCASSPEMGLAVEQYFGPGTRLTVT.

This clone has at least ten counts. The chain joins TRBV12-5 to TRBJ2-1; 8 positions agree with TRBD2. The CDR3 consists of 13 residues. With 8 bases clipped from V and 10 bases from J, the junction kept 10 bases outside the gene matches. Germline V lookup: CDR1 LGHNT, CDR2 FRNRAP. CDR3 amino acids: CASSAAGVNEQFF. The DNA for the CDR3 is TGTGCTAGTAGTGCAGCGGGAGTGAACGAGCAGTTCTTC. Based on the CDR3 plus reference TRBV12-5 and TRBJ2-1, the full variable domain is DARVTQTPRHKVTEMGQEVTMRCQPILGHNTVFWYRQTMMQGLELLAYFRNRAPLDDSGMPKDRFSAEMPDATLATLKIQPSEPRDSAVYFCASSAAGVNEQFFGPGTRLTVL.

The V and J genes are TRBV7-9 and TRBJ2-7, with 9 bases matching TRBD2. V shed 4 bases and J 0 bases; nucleotides not matched to a gene: 4. The CDR3 totals 15 residues. In germline, CDR1 is SEHNR, CDR2 FQNEAQ (reference sequence). This chain's CDR3 is CASSSTSGRSYEQYF. CDR3 bases: TGTGCCAGCAGCTCGACTAGCGGCCGCTCCTACGAGCAGTACTTC.

The chain couples TRBV6-6 to TRBJ1-2; TRBD1 matches 8 bases. This CDR3 has 15 residues. V shed 6 bases, J shed 4 bases, and the junction held 10 bases outside the gene matches. Per the germline V gene, CDR1 is MNHNY and CDR2 is SVGAGI (reference sequence). The CDR3 DNA reads as TGTGCCAGCAGACTCAGAGCCGGACAGGGCTATGGCTACACCTTC. Amino acids: CASRLRAGQGYGYTF.

V and J are TRBV7-9 and TRBJ1-2, with D possibly matching TRBD1 (5 bases). The germline CDR1 and CDR2 sequences are SEHNR and FQNEAQ (reference sequence). V lost 4 bases to trimming and J lost 2 bases, with 14 bases between them. The CDR3 has 15 residues. CDR3 bases: TGTGCCAGCAGCTCCCTGGACACCCACAACTATGGCTACACCTTC. Amino acid sequence: CASSSLDTHNYGYTF.

The rearrangement joins TRBV6-5 to TRBJ2-7, with a weak D call TRBD2 (6 bases). V gave up 6 bases and J gave up 9 bases, with 21 bases separating them. The CDR3 extends over 14 amino acids. Per the germline V gene, CDR1 is MNHEY and CDR2 is SVGAGI. The CDR3: CASRPTRDSQRQYF. Here the CDR3 DNA reads TGTGCCAGCAGGCCGACACGGGACTCGCAGCGGCAGTACTTC.

This sequence joins TRBV13 and TRBJ2-2, with 9 bases identical to TRBD2. The CDR3 covers 15 residues. Unmatched junction bases numbered 11, after V lost 8 bases and J lost 7 bases. Germline assignment: CDR1 PRHDT and CDR2 FYEKMQ (reference sequence). DNA for the CDR3: TGTGCCAGCTCTTCCTCGGCGGGGGGGCTCGGGGAGCTGTTTTTT. The encoded protein is CASSSSAGGLGELFF.

This sequence joins TRBV10-3 and TRBJ2-7; D gene uncertain. The V gene's germline CDR1 is ENHRY and CDR2 SYGVKD. The CDR3 totals 12 residues. V was trimmed by 4 bases and J by 3 bases, leaving 7 bases between them. The CDR3 sequence is CAISVQNYEQYF. CDR3 in DNA: TGTGCCATCAGTGTACAGAACTACGAGCAGTACTTC.

The table lists this clone with a count of one. The chain couples TRBV9 to TRBJ2-1; 9 bases are a match to TRBD1. V was pared by 4 bases and J by 7 bases, with 12 bases of the junction left unmatched. Germline lookup yields CDR1 SGDLS and CDR2 YYNGEE. This CDR3 contains 16 residues. CDR3 sequence (DNA): TGTGCCAGCAGCCTCCGGACAGGGGTTATTGAGAATGAGCAGTTCTTC. Amino acids: CASSLRTGVIENEQFF.

This clone was found once. The rearrangement joins TRBV2 to TRBJ1-1; 9 bases align to TRBD1. CDR3 size: 14 residues. Germline values: CDR1 SNHLY, CDR2 FYNNEI. V lost 5 bases to trimming and J lost 5 bases; unmatched junction nucleotides: 6. The CDR3 sequence: CASSLQTGGTEAFF. The CDR3 region has the DNA TGTGCCAGCAGTCTACAGACAGGGGGAACTGAAGCTTTCTTT.

CDR3 in amino acids: CAISDYPTIYF. CDR3 sequence (DNA): TGTGCCATCAGTGATTATCCGACCATATATTTT. The chain couples TRBV10-3 to TRBJ1-3; D not certain. The germline V and J ends were trimmed by 3 bases and 10 bases, with 7 bases remaining between them. The germline CDR1 and CDR2 sequences are ENHRY and SYGVKD. The CDR3 runs to 11 residues.

The chain employs TRBV28 and TRBJ2-2; D perhaps matches TRBD2 (6 bases). The V gene lost 4 bases and the J gene lost 6 bases, with 12 bases spanning the gap. Germline V gives CDR1 MDHEN, CDR2 SYDVKM. CDR3 length: 14 amino acids. The CDR3 region is CASSSVTGAGELFF. In nucleotides, the CDR3 is TGTGCCAGCAGTTCGGTGACGGGGGCCGGGGAGCTGTTTTTT. The variable domain in full, completed from reference TRBV28 and TRBJ2-2, reads DVKVTQSSRYLVKRTGEKVFLECVQDMDHENMFWYRQDPGLGLRLIYFSYDVKMKEKGDIPEGYSVSREKKERFSLILESASTNQTSMYLCASSSVTGAGELFFGEGSRLTVL.

The CDR3 region has the DNA TGTGCCAGTAGTATCCCCCCATATAATTCACCCCTCCACTTT. Translation gives CASSIPPYNSPLHF. This rearrangement joins TRBV19 to TRBJ1-6, with D unclear. V lost 3 bases, J lost 4 bases, and 7 bases lay in between. The CDR3 is 14 amino acids. Germline V lookup: CDR1 LNHDA, CDR2 SQIVND (reference sequence).

The chain carries TRBV10-3 and TRBJ2-1, with TRBD1 identical over 8 bases. V was pared by 4 bases and J by 7 bases, with 6 bases of the junction left unmatched. Germline CDR1 is ENHRY and CDR2 is SYGVKD. The CDR3 runs to 14 residues. The CDR3 DNA sequence: TGTGCCATCAGTGCAGGGGGCGCTGGAAATGAGCAGTTCTTC. It yields the protein CAISAGGAGNEQFF.

The chain is built from TRBV4-1 and TRBJ1-2, with no clear D. CDR1 MGHRA and CDR2 YSYEKL come from the germline V gene. The CDR3 covers 15 residues. Trimming pared 2 bases from V and 0 bases from J, leaving 10 bases between. The CDR3 sequence is CASSQLGRTNYGYTF. CDR3 DNA: TGCGCCAGCAGCCAATTGGGGAGGACTAACTATGGCTACACCTTC.

The chain combines TRBV9 with TRBJ1-2, with D tentatively TRBD1 (6 bases). CDR3 size: 12 residues. Germline V lookup: CDR1 SGDLS, CDR2 YYNGEE. Between the trimmed V and J ends, which lost 5 bases and 8 bases, there was a span of 13 bases. This chain's CDR3 is CASSAGARGYTF. The CDR3 DNA reads as TGTGCCAGCAGTGCAGGGGCGAGGGGCTACACCTTC.

V usage is TRBV30 and J usage is TRBJ1-2; perhaps TRBD1 as D (6 bases). CDR3 length equals 11 residues. With 2 bases removed from V and 8 bases from J, the gap between germline ends came to 9 bases. Germline V gene sequence: CDR1 GTSNPN, CDR2 SVGIG (reference sequence). The CDR3: CAWSRQGGYTF. CDR3 sequence (DNA): TGTGCCTGGAGTCGGCAGGGGGGCTACACCTTC.

The chain combines TRBV15 with TRBJ2-7; possibly TRBD1 for D (5 bases). With 5 bases removed from V and 0 bases from J, the gap between germline ends came to 11 bases. The germline V gene encodes CDR1 LNHNV and CDR2 YYDKDF (reference sequence). This CDR3 region has 14 residues. The CDR3 here is CATSGTGISYEQYF. DNA of the CDR3: TGTGCCACCAGCGGTACAGGTATCTCCTACGAGCAGTACTTC.

The chain couples TRBV2 to TRBJ2-7; TRBD1 is a possible D gene (6 bases). V was clipped by 7 bases and J by 0 bases, with 19 bases between them. The CDR3 loop spans 16 amino acids. Germline assignment: CDR1 SNHLY and CDR2 FYNNEI. CDR3 nucleotides: TGTGCCAGCAACCTCCCCCAGGGGTCGTACTCCTACGAGCAGTACTTC. Its protein is CASNLPQGSYSYEQYF.

This chain joins TRBV4-1 and TRBJ2-1, with TRBD2 as a possible D gene (5 bases). There are 13 residues in the CDR3. The ends were cut back, 2 bases at V and 9 bases at J, with 11 bases in the middle. Looked up from germline, CDR1 is MGHRA and CDR2 is YSYEKL. CDR3 DNA sequence: TGCGCCAGCAGCCAATTCAACGGGATTGAGCAGTTCTTC. Protein product: CASSQFNGIEQFF.

The chain carries TRBV6-4 and TRBJ2-1; 7 bases align to TRBD1. This CDR3 region has 14 residues. V trimming: 0 bases; J trimming: 7 bases; junction bases outside the gene matches: 3. CDR1 is MRHNA, CDR2 SNTAGT, per germline. CDR3 protein: CASSDSGTANEQFF. The CDR3 DNA is TGTGCCAGCAGTGACTCCGGGACAGCAAATGAGCAGTTCTTC.

This clone has a single count. V and J are TRBV6-5 and TRBJ1-1, with D perhaps matching TRBD1 (5 bases). V lost 0 bases to trimming and J lost 3 bases, with 14 bases between them. Germline V gene sequence: CDR1 MNHEY, CDR2 SVGAGI. This CDR3 region has 16 residues. Written as DNA, the CDR3 is TGTGCCAGCAGTTACTCGAAGGACGGAGGGGACACTGAAGCTTTCTTT. It yields the protein CASSYSKDGGDTEAFF.